The entry below gives a single T cell receptor (beta chain) sequence along with its context. Method: immunoSEQ multiplex PCR; TCRdb's copy keeps in-frame clones and lacks some. This sample has tens of thousands of clones, with 70% to 90% found just once. This specimen belongs to a study of control samples from healthy donors and cancer patients. The CDR3 loop spans 18 amino acids. The J gene is TRBJ2-7, the V gene TRBV21-1; the table's D gene call, TRBD2, was not cross checked with the DNA. TRBV21-1 is deemed a pseudogene. The sample taken for sequencing was PBMCs. This sequence was found in an older woman with lung cancer. The DNA for the CDR3 is TGTGCCAGCAGTAGGGGGCTAGCGGGAGGGAGGAGCTCCTACGAGCAGTACTTC. Its protein product is CASSRGLAGGRSSYEQYF.